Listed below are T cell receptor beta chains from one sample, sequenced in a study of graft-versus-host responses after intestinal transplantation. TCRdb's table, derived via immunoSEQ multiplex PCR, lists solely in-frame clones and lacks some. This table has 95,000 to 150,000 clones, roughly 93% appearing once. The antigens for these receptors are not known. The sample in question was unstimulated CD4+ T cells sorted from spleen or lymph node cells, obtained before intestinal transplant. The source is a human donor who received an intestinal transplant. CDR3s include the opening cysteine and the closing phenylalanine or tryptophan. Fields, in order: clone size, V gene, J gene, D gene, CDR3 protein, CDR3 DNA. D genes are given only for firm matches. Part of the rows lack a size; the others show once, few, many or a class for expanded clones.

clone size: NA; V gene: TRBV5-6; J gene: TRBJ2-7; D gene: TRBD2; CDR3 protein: CASSSKILAGGSYEQYF; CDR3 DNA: TGTGCCAGCAGCTCGAAGATCCTAGCGGGAGGCTCCTACGAGCAGTACTTC
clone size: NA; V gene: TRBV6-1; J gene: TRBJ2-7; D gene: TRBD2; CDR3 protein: CASLPQRGPYEQYF; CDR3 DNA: TGTGCCAGTCTCCCCCAGCGGGGACCCTACGAGCAGTACTTC
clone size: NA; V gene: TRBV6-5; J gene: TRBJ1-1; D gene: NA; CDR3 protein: CASRSPAGNTEAFF; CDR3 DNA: TGTGCCAGCAGATCCCCGGCTGGGAACACTGAAGCTTTCTTT
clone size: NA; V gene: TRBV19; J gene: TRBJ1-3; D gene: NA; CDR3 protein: CASSIGSHSGNTIYF; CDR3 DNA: TGTGCCAGTAGTATCGGCAGCCACTCTGGAAACACCATATATTTT
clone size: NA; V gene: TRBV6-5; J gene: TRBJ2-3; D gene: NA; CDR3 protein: CALQISSTDTQYF; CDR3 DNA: TGTGCCCTCCAAATAAGCAGCACAGATACGCAGTATTTT
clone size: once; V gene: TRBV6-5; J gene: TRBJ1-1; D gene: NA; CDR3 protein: CASSSRRSGTEAFF; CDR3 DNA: TGTGCCAGCAGTTCGCGGAGATCCGGCACTGAAGCTTTCTTT
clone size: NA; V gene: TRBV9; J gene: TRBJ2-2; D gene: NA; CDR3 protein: CASSARLSTGELFF; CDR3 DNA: TGTGCCAGCAGCGCCCGTCTTTCCACCGGGGAGCTGTTTTTT
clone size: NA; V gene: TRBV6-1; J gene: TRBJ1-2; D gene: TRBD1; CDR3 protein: CASSMRTGAVHGYTF; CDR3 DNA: TGTGCCAGCAGTATGAGGACAGGGGCGGTCCATGGCTACACCTTC
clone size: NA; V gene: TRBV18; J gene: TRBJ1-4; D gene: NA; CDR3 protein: CASSPFRGGRFDEKLFF; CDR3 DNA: TGTGCCAGCTCACCGTTTCGCGGAGGGAGGTTTGATGAAAAACTGTTTTTT
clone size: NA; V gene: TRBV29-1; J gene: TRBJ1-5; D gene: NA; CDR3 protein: CSVAEGNQPQHF; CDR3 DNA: TGCAGCGTTGCGGAGGGAAATCAGCCCCAGCATTTT
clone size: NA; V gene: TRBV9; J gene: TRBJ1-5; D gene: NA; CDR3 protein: CASSRSGSSDQPQHF; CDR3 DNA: TGTGCCAGCAGCCGATCAGGGTCGAGTGATCAGCCCCAGCATTTT
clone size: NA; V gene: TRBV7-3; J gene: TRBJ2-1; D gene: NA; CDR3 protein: CASSPRTTLGNEQFF; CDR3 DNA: TGTGCCAGCAGCCCCCGGACTACCTTGGGCAATGAGCAGTTCTTC
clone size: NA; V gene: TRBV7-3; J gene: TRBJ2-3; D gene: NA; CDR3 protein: CASSLTSGSTDTQYF; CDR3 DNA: TGTGCCAGCAGCTTAACCAGCGGGAGCACAGATACGCAGTATTTT
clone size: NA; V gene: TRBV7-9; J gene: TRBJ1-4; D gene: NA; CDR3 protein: CASSLDSRKLFF; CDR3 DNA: TGTGCCAGCAGCTTAGATTCACGAAAACTGTTTTTT
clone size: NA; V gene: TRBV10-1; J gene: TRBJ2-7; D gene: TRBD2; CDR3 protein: CASSEGFVGSGRIEQYF; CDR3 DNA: TGCGCCAGCAGTGAGGGATTCGTCGGTAGCGGGAGGATAGAGCAGTACTTC
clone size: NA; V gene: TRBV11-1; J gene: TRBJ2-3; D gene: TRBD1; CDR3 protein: CASSLDSPGQGKSDTQYF; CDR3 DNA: TGTGCCAGCAGCTTAGACTCGCCCGGACAGGGTAAATCAGATACGCAGTATTTT
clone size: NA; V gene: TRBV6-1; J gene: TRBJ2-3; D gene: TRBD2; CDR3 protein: CASSGLAGGDTQYF; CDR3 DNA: TGTGCCAGCAGTGGATTAGCGGGAGGAGATACGCAGTATTTT
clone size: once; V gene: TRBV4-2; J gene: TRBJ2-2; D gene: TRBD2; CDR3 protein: CASSQDLAGGTGELFF; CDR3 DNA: TGTGCCAGCAGCCAAGATTTAGCGGGAGGCACCGGGGAGCTGTTTTTT
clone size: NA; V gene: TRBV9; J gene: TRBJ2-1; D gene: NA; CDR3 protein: CASSDPFPAQTNEQFF; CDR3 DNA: TGTGCCAGCAGCGACCCCTTCCCTGCACAAACAAATGAGCAGTTCTTC
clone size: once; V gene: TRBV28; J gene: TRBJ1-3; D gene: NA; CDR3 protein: CASSDPQGIRGNTIYF; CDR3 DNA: TGTGCCAGCTCCGATCCCCAGGGGATCCGTGGAAACACCATATATTTT
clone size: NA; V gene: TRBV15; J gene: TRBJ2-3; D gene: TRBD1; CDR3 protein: CATSGRGTSGTDTQYF; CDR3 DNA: TGTGCCACCAGCGGCAGGGGGACATCGGGCACAGATACGCAGTATTTT
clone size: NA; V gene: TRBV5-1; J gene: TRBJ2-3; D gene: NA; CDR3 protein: CASSLGQSTDTQYF; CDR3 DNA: TGCGCCAGCAGTCTAGGACAGAGCACAGATACGCAGTATTTT
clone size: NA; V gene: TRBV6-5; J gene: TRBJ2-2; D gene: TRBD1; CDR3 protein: CASRRQGANTGELFF; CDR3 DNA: TGTGCCAGCAGACGACAGGGAGCGAACACCGGGGAGCTGTTTTTT
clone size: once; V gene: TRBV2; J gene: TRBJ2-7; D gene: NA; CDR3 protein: CASMRVPYEQYF; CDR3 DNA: TGTGCCAGCATGCGGGTCCCCTACGAGCAGTACTTC
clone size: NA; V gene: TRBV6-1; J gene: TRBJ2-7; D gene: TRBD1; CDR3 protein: CASRGQGATYEQYF; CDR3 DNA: TGTGCCAGCAGGGGACAGGGGGCGACCTACGAGCAGTACTTC
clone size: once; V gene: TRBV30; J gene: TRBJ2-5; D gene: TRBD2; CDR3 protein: CAWSSGRTQYF; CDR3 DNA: TGTGCCTGGAGTAGCGGGAGGACCCAGTACTTC
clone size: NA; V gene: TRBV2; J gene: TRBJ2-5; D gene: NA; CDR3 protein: CASSERETQYF; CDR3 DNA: TGTGCCAGCAGTGAACGGGAGACCCAGTACTTC
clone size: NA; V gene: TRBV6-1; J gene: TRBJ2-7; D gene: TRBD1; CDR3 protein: CASTRQGLPPYEQYF; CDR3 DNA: TGTGCCAGCACCCGACAGGGCCTCCCCCCCTACGAGCAGTACTTC